This T cell receptor (beta chain) emerged from a study of cytomegalovirus exposure and HLA in healthy donors. Points from the study as a whole: In a later analysis, DRB1 alleles had the most associated TCRs; HLA-C alleles the fewest.

This clone has more than one count but fewer than ten. Its target is unknown. The CDR3 loop spans 15 amino acids. Trimming at V came to 0 bases and at J to 4 bases, leaving 5 bases not matched to a gene. Germline V gene sequence: CDR1 LGHNA, CDR2 YNFKEQ. Whereas donors were nominally healthy upon sampling, unrecorded immune exposures were probable. PCR was performed using 60 Vbeta and 13 Jbeta primers. The assay was immunoSEQ multiplex PCR, and TCRdb's table has in-frame clones only and misses some. Here the sample spans some 90,000 clones, roughly 70% being singletons. Material for sequencing was PBMCs. The sequence derives from a man aged 50-59 years in good health and CMV-seronegative. The genes are TRBV4-2 and TRBJ2-7; 8 bases agree with TRBD2. The CDR3 loop is CASSQDAGGNYEQYF. As DNA, the CDR3 is TGTGCCAGCAGCCAAGACGCGGGGGGAAATTACGAGCAGTACTTC.